This T cell receptor beta chain was recovered during a study of PD-L1 blockade in urothelial cancer (dated by TCRdb to about 2017). Looking at the study overall: Therapy was started at some point between 2014 and 2016 for all patients, and atezolizumab 1,200 mg was administered intravenously every 3 weeks. Blood samples were analyzed at 3 weeks after treatment start (second dose) and at 6 weeks after treatment start. Durable clinical benefit was achieved by nine patients and was not achieved by 20 patients. Durable clinical benefit was defined as progression-free survival longer than 6 months, and TCR features were also tested against progression-free and overall survival. Under 30 patients had pretreatment blood TCR-seq, about 25 had at least one posttreatment blood collection, and about 25 had tumor TCR-seq. In the same patients, whole exome sequencing and RNA sequencing of pretreatment tumors were performed in addition to TCR sequencing. Blood samples gave median yields of around 140,000 T cells and 65,000 to 85,000 unique TCRs, along with a median clonality of 0.080. About 90% of the roughly 30 patients were males with bladder-origin urothelial cancer, and about 65% of the 29 reported a prior smoking history. Pretreatment tumor samples and matched peripheral blood, collected serially before and after atezolizumab treatment, underwent TCR sequencing. The study was an exploratory multi-omic analysis of somatic, immune and clinical correlates of response to PD-L1 blockade with atezolizumab in urothelial cancer. An ECOG performance status of 0 or 1 was recorded for the patients, and 0 to 3 prior chemotherapy regimens had been received by the patients.

For CDR1 and CDR2, the germline V gene lists KGHSH and LQKENI. From the cysteine up to the phenylalanine, the CDR3 has a length of 14 residues. Solely the CDR3 DNA is kept, with 42 bases framed from the first base. V is trimmed back by 2 bases and J by 2 bases, and the junction contains 3 bases that no gene match accounts for. A remark on this clone: Which antigen it targets is not known. Base qualities are not recorded, but no much larger clone differs from it by a single base.

Here is what the overall study found, with its caveats: Because the sample size was small (n of about 29) and many exploratory analyses were performed, the results are intended to be hypothesis-generating. Greater expansion of tumor-associated TCR clones in peripheral blood 3 weeks after the start of treatment was observed in patients with durable benefit (n of about 20, p = 0.022). A pretreatment peripheral blood TCR clonality below the median was linked to improved progression-free and overall survival.

Each PCR received spiked-in synthetic TCR analog templates so that absolute template abundance could be estimated from read counts. Using the immunoSEQ assay, TCRbeta CDR3 regions were amplified from genomic DNA with bias-controlled V and J gene primers. Sequencing of rearranged TCRbeta segments was performed at approximately 20X coverage. The authors' pipeline ran thus. Clustering was used to correct sequencing errors, and CDR3s were annotated against IMGT to assign V, D and J genes. Downstream analyses used only productive TCRbeta rearrangements, leaving out any out-of-frame or stop-codon sequences. To compute clonality, Shannon entropy was normalized by the log of the number of unique productive sequences and then subtracted from one. Clones differing between time points or between blood and tumor were identified by Fisher's exact test with Benjamini-Hochberg correction at adjusted p below 0.01. TCRdb took this table from immuneACCESS and kept in-frame rearrangements with V and J called. Such tables lack part of the clones; where checked against another copy, unresolved V genes explain under half of the gap, and the rest is unexplained. V, J and clone size reflect that table, while D and trimming were determined from the DNA. Recorded for this sample are some 41,000 clones; around nine tenths of them occurred a single time. The ten largest clones represent 12% to 15% of the sample.

A total of 25 to 35 patients with locally advanced or metastatic urothelial carcinoma, treated at Memorial Sloan Kettering on a trial protocol, made up the cohort. Peripheral blood mononuclear cells were collected pretreatment and during treatment, with between 1 and 8 total time points obtained per patient. The Qiagen DNeasy Blood extraction kit was used to purify genomic DNA from total PBMCs and from tumor samples. PBMCs were collected pretreatment and during treatment, and were isolated and stored as previously described. The sequence derives from a woman aged 55-69 years with urothelial cancer. The sequence links TRBV18 to TRBJ2-7, with 7 bases in between that match TRBD1. This specimen was PBMCs, taken around atezolizumab (anti-PD-L1) treatment. CDR3 reads: CASSPDRAAYEQYF. In nucleotide form, the sequence is TGTGCCAGCTCACCAGACAGGGCCGCCTACGAGCAGTACTTC.